This record covers a single TCR beta chain. The sample originates from a study of blood T cell repertoires in COVID-19. Study-level information: T cells, B-cell-depleted T cells, or PBMCs provided the cDNA or gDNA that served as material.

Germline V lookup: CDR1 MNHEY, CDR2 SVGAGI. V was pared by 6 bases and J by 1 base, with 12 bases between. The CDR3 totals 14 residues. Authors' methods: Counts of nucleated cells, estimated from reference gene primer amplification, were obtained. Produced via immunoSEQ multiplex PCR; TCRdb's table is partial and in-frame only. V and J calls and clone size come straight from that table; D and trimming were deduced from the DNA. The table records approximately 100,000 clones, more than 80% of them present only once. The sequence was collected from a woman of 80 years or more with acute or convalescent COVID-19. The sample comprised peripheral blood. The chain employs TRBV6-5 and TRBJ1-1, with unresolved D. This CDR3 is CASRVAAGNTEAFF. The CDR3 coding sequence is TGTGCCAGCAGGGTGGCAGCAGGGAACACTGAAGCTTTCTTT.